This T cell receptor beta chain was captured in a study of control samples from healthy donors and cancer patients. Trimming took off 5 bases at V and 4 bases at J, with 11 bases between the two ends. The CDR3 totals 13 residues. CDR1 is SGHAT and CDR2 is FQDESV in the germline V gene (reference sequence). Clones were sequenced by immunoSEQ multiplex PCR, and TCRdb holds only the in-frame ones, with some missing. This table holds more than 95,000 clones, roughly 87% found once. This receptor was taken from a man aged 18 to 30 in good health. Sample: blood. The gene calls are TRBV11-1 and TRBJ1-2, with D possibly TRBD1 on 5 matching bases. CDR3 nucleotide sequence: TGTGCCAGCAGCGAAACAGGCGTCTATGGCTACACCTTC. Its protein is CASSETGVYGYTF.